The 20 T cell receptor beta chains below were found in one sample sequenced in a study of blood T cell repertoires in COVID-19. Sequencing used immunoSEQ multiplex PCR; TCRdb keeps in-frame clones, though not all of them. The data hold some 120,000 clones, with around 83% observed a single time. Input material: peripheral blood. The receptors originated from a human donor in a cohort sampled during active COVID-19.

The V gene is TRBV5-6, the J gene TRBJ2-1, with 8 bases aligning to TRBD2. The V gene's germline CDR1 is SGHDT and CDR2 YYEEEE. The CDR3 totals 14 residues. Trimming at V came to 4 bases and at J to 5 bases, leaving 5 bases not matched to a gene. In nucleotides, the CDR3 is TGTGCCAGCAGCGGGGGGACTAGGGACAATGAGCAGTTCTTC. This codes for CASSGGTRDNEQFF.

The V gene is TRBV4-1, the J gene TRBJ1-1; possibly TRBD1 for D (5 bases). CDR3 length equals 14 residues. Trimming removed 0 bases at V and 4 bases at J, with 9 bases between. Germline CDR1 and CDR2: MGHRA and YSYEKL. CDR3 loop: CASSQDRVRTEAFF. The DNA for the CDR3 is TGCGCCAGCAGCCAAGACAGGGTTCGCACTGAAGCTTTCTTT.

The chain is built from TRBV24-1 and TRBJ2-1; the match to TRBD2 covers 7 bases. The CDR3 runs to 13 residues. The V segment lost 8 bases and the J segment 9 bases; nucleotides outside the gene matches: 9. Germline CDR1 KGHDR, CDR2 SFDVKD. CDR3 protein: CATNNGLVAEQFF. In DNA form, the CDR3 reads TGTGCCACCAACAACGGACTAGTAGCTGAGCAGTTCTTC.

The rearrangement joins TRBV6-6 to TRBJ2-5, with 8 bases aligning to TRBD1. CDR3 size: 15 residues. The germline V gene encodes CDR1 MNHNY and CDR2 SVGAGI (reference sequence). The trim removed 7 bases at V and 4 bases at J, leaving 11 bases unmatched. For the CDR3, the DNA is TGTGCCAGCACCAGGGGGCGATGGGGTCCAGAGACCCAGTACTTC. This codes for CASTRGRWGPETQYF.

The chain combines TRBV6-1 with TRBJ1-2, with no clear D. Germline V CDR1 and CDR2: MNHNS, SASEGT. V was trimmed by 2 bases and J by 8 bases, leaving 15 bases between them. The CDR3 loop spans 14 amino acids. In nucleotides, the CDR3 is TGTGCCAGCAGTGAATTGGGCGTTACTTGGGGCTACACCTTC. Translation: CASSELGVTWGYTF.

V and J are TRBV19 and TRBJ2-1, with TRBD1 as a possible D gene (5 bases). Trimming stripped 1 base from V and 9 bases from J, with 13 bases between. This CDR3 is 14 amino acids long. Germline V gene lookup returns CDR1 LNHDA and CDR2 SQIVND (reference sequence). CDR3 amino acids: CASSIGGGWSEQFF. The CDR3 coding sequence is TGTGCCAGTAGTATAGGGGGCGGTTGGAGTGAGCAGTTCTTC.

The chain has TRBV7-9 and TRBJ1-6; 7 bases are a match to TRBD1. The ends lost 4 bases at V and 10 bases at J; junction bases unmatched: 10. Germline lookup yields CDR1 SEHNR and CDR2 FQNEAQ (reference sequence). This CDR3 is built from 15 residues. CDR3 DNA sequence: TGTGCCAGCAGCTCACGCCGACAGGGATGGTCACCCCTCCACTTT. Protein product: CASSSRRQGWSPLHF.

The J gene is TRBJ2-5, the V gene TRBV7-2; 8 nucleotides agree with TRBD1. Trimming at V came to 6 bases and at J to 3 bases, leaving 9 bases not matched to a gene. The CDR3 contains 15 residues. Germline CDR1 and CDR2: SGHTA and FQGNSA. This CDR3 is CASREGRTGKETQYF. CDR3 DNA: TGTGCCAGCAGAGAAGGGCGGACAGGGAAAGAGACCCAGTACTTC.

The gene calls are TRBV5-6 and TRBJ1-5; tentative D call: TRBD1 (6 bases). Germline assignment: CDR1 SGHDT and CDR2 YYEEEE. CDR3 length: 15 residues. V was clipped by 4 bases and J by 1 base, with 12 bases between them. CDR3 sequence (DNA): TGTGCCAGCAGCCCGGGACACCTAAGCAATCAGCCCCAGCATTTT. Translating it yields CASSPGHLSNQPQHF.

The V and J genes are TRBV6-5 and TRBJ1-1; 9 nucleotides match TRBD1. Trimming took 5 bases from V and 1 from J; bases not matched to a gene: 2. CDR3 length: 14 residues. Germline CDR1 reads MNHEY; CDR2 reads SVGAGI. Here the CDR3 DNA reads TGTGCCAGCAGTCAGGGACAGGGGAACACTGAAGCTTTCTTT. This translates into CASSQGQGNTEAFF.

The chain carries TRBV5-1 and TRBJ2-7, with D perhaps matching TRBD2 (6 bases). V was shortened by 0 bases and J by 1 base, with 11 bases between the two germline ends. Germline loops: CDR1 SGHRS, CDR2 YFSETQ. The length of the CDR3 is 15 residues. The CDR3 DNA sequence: TGCGCCAGCAGCTTGGGGCCTAGCGAATCCTACGAGCAGTACTTC. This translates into CASSLGPSESYEQYF.

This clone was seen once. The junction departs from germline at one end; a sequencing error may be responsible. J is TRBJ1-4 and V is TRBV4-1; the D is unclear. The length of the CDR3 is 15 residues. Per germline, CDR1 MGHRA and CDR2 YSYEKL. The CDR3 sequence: CASSQDARSIVRHTF. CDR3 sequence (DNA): TGCGCCAGCAGCCAAGATGCCCGATCTATAGTGAGACATACTTTT.

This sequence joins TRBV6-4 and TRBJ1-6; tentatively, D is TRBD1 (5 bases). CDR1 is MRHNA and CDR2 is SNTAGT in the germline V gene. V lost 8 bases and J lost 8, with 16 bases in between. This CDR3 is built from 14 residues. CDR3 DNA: TGTGCCAGCGGGGGGTCCAATCCCCATTCACCCCTCCACTTT. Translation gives CASGGSNPHSPLHF.

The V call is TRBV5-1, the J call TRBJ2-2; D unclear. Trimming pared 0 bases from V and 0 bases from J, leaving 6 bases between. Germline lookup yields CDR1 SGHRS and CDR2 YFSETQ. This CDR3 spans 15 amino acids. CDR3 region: CASSLASANTGELFF. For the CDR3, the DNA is TGCGCCAGCAGCTTGGCTTCCGCGAACACCGGGGAGCTGTTTTTT.

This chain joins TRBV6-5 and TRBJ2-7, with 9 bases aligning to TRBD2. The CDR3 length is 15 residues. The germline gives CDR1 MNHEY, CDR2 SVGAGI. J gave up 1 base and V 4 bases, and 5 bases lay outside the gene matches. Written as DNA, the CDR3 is TGTGCCAGCAGTTCGAGTAGCGGGGGTTCCTACGAGCAGTACTTC. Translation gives CASSSSSGGSYEQYF.

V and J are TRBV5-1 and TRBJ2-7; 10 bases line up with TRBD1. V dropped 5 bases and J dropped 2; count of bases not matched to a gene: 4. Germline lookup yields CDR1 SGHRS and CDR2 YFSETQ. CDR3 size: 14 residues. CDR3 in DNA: TGCGCCAGCAGGCCGACAGGGGGCCCCTACGAGCAGTACTTC. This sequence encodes CASRPTGGPYEQYF.

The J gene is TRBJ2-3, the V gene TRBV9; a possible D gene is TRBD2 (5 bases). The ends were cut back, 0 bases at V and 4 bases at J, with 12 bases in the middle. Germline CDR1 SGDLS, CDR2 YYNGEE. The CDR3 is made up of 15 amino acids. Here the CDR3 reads CASSVGLAGPDTQYF. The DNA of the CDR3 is TGTGCCAGCAGCGTAGGTCTAGCAGGTCCAGATACGCAGTATTTT.

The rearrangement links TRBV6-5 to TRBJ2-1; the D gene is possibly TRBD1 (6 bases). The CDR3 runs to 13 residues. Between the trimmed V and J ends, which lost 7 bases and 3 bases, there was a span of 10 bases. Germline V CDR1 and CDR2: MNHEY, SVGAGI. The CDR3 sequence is CASTDRLYNEQFF. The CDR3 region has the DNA TGTGCCAGCACGGACAGACTCTACAATGAGCAGTTCTTC.

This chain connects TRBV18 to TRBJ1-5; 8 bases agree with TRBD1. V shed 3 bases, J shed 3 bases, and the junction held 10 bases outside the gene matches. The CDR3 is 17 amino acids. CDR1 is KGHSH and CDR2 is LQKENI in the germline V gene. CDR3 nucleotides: TGTGCCAGCTCACCTCGAGCCATGGACAGGGTCAATCAGCCCCAGCATTTT. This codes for CASSPRAMDRVNQPQHF.

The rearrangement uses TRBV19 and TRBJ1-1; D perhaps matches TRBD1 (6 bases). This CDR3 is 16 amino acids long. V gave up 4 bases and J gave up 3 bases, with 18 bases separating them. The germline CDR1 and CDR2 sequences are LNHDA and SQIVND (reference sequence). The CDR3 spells CASSRAGAGLDTEAFF. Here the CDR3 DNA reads TGTGCCAGTAGTAGGGCAGGGGCCGGATTGGACACTGAAGCTTTCTTT.